The clone carrying this TCR beta chain has at least ten counts. What it binds is unknown. This sample was included in a study of Graves' ophthalmopathy and Graves' hyperthyroidism. Each diagnosis was determined on the basis of clinical symptoms, serum thyroxine, TRAb, thyroid ultrasound and orbital computed tomography. It was from roughly 10 ml of fresh peripheral blood that the PBMCs came. The germline V and J ends were trimmed by 7 bases and 15 bases, with 22 bases remaining between them. CDR3 size: 13 residues. CDR1 is SNHLY and CDR2 is FYNNEI in the germline V gene. Investigators amplified TCR beta CDR3 regions from RNA transcripts. An opening RT-PCR round employed HTBI primers and preceded a second-round multiplex PCR. TCRdb analysed the multiplex PCR reads with MiXCR anew, one entry per CDR3 protein. The repertoire holds around 400,000 distinct CDR3 sequences, with 15% to 20% as singletons. Study-wide points: Most thyroid clonotypes expanded beyond 0.001 frequency were also found in blood.

The receptor comes from a woman aged 18-30 years with Graves' ophthalmopathy. Source material: peripheral blood. The gene calls are TRBV2 and TRBJ2-1, with D possibly TRBD1 on 6 matching bases. CDR3 nucleotide sequence: TGTGCCAGCACCGAAGCTGGGTTGACAGGTTCGTTCTTC. Translation gives CASTEAGLTGSFF.